These 26 T cell receptor beta chains originate from one sample sequenced in a study of response to subunit inactivated influenza vaccine. TCRdb itself ran the RT-PCR reads through MiXCR, one entry per CDR3 protein. Of about 310,000 distinct CDR3 sequences detected, 20% to 25% appear once; the ten largest clones hold 10%. Sequenced here: PBMCs from blood, sampled approximately 20 months after vaccination. The receptors were gathered from a man between 50 and 69 years old who received an inactivated influenza vaccine.

This clonotype was seen a handful of times. The chain recombines TRBV3-1 with TRBJ2-5; possibly TRBD1 or TRBD2 for D (6 bases each). From germline, CDR1 is LGHDT and CDR2 YNNKEL (reference sequence). The CDR3 is 14 residues long. Trimming removed 0 bases from V and 5 bases from J, with 10 bases in between. The CDR3 loop is CASSQEWGAETQYF. CDR3 DNA sequence: TGTGCCAGCAGCCAAGAATGGGGGGCGGAGACCCAGTACTTC.

This clonotype has just a few counts. The CDR3 spells CASKIGERTNNEQFF. The CDR3 DNA sequence: TGTGCCAGTAAGATCGGGGAGCGGACAAACAATGAGCAGTTCTTC. V gene TRBV19 combines with J gene TRBJ2-1; possibly TRBD1 or TRBD2 for D (5 bases each). The CDR3 loop spans 15 amino acids. Germline V CDR1 and CDR2: LNHDA, SQIVND (reference sequence). V dropped 7 bases and J dropped 5 bases, with 18 bases sitting between them.

This clonotype was counted between two and nine times. The chain has TRBV20-1 and TRBJ2-5; D may match TRBD1 or TRBD2 (5 bases each). This CDR3 spans 15 amino acids. Looked up from germline, CDR1 is DFQATT and CDR2 is SNEGSKA (reference sequence). V was pared by 2 bases and J by 7 bases, with 20 bases between. CDR3 nucleotide sequence: TGCAGTGCTAGACAATCCGGGACCCCCTCCGGGACCCAGTACTTC. It is translated as CSARQSGTPSGTQYF.

This clonotype has at least ten counts. The CDR3 here is CASRTVNNEKLFF. As DNA, the CDR3 is TGTGCCAGTCGGACAGTGAATAATGAAAAACTGTTTTTT. The chain employs TRBV6-1 and TRBJ1-4; D is perhaps TRBD1 (6 bases). V was shortened by 9 bases and J by 4 bases, with 12 bases between the two germline ends. This CDR3 has 13 residues. Germline CDR1 is MNHNS and CDR2 is SASEGT.

This clonotype came up a few times. The rearrangement links TRBV27 to TRBJ2-2, with unresolved D. The germline V and J ends were trimmed by 1 base and 6 bases, with 18 bases remaining between them. Germline CDR1 is MNHEY and CDR2 is SMNVEV (reference sequence). The CDR3 has 17 amino acids. CDR3 amino acids: CASSLFSVSAMAGELFF. Written as DNA, the CDR3 is TGTGCCAGCAGTTTATTTAGTGTCAGCGCGATGGCCGGGGAGCTGTTTTTT.

This clonotype was observed a handful of times. The V and J genes are TRBV5-6 and TRBJ1-5, with D unresolved. The CDR3 loop spans 15 amino acids. Per the germline V gene, CDR1 is SGHDT and CDR2 is YYEEEE. The V and J ends lost 4 bases and 3 bases respectively, with 14 bases between them. The CDR3 DNA follows: TGTGCCAGCAGCAGTAGAGTAGCTCCCAATCAGCCCCAGCATTTT. This encodes CASSSRVAPNQPQHF.

The chain carries TRBV28 and TRBJ2-2; possible D gene TRBD1, 6 bases. The CDR3 contains 15 residues. Germline V gene lookup returns CDR1 MDHEN and CDR2 SYDVKM. V gave up 7 bases and J gave up 1 base, with 13 bases separating them. CDR3 bases: TGTGCCAGCACCGTTGGGGGCGGGAACACCGGGGAGCTGTTTTTT. Translating it yields CASTVGGGNTGELFF.

This clonotype has more than one count but fewer than ten. The rearrangement joins TRBV12-3 or TRBV12-4 to TRBJ1-6; unclear D gene. Trimming removed 3 bases at V and 5 bases at J, with 11 bases between. The CDR3 runs to 15 residues. Here the CDR3 reads CASSLRTANNSPLHF. The CDR3 DNA reads as TGTGCCAGCAGTTTGAGAACCGCTAATAATTCACCCCTCCACTTT.

The chain recombines TRBV18 with TRBJ2-7, with D uncertain. Germline V gene lookup returns CDR1 KGHSH and CDR2 LQKENI. The CDR3 runs 12 residues. Trimming removed 2 bases at V and 2 bases at J, with 4 bases between. DNA of the CDR3: TGTGCCAGCTCACCAGCAACCTACGAGCAGTACTTC. This encodes CASSPATYEQYF. The whole variable domain, filled in from reference TRBV18 and TRBJ2-7, reads NAGVMQNPRHLVRRRGQEARLRCSPMKGHSHVYWYRQLPEEGLKFMVYLQKENIIDESGMPKERFSAEFPKEGPSILRIQQVVRGDSAAYFCASSPATYEQYFGPGTRLTVT.

In nucleotides, the CDR3 is TGCAGCGTCCAGGGGGGGGCCAGTTACAATGAGCAGTTCTTC. As protein: CSVQGGASYNEQFF. The gene calls are TRBV29-1 and TRBJ2-1; D is possibly TRBD1 or TRBD2 (7 bases each). This CDR3 has 14 amino acids. CDR1 SQVTM and CDR2 ANQGSEA come from the germline V gene. Trimming removed 6 bases from V and 4 bases from J, with 16 bases in between.

This clonotype was seen more than once but under ten times. V usage is TRBV12-3 or TRBV12-4 and J usage is TRBJ1-2, with a weak D call TRBD1 (5 bases). The V and J ends lost 5 bases and 4 bases respectively, with 20 bases between them. This CDR3 comprises 16 residues. The DNA for the CDR3 is TGTGCCAGCAGTCCAAACATCCTGGACACCGGCTATGGCTACACCTTC. It specifies CASSPNILDTGYGYTF.

Here the CDR3 DNA reads TGCAGCGTTGGTGCAACTACAGATACGCAGTATTTT. It translates to CSVGATTDTQYF. V gene TRBV29-1 combines with J gene TRBJ2-3; D call uncertain. Germline V gene lookup returns CDR1 SQVTM and CDR2 ANQGSEA. The CDR3 spans 12 residues. The germline V and J ends were trimmed by 4 bases and 3 bases, with 8 bases remaining between them.

The rearrangement joins TRBV3-1 to TRBJ2-1; TRBD1 matches at 9 bases. There are 15 residues in the CDR3. V shed 3 bases and J 4 bases; nucleotides not matched to a gene: 4. CDR1 and CDR2 (germline): LGHDT, YNNKEL (reference sequence). CDR3 sequence: CASSQPGQGYNEQFF. CDR3 DNA sequence: TGTGCCAGCAGCCAGCCGGGACAGGGTTACAATGAGCAGTTCTTC.

In this sample, this clonotype turned up a few times. This chain links TRBV29-1 with TRBJ1-1, with 7 bases lining up with TRBD1. Germline V lookup: CDR1 SQVTM, CDR2 ANQGSEA. V trimming: 5 bases; J trimming: 0 bases; junction bases outside the gene matches: 6. The CDR3 extends over 14 amino acids. CDR3 sequence: CSVNRQGLNTEAFF. In DNA, the CDR3 is TGCAGCGTTAACAGACAGGGTTTGAACACTGAAGCTTTCTTT.

This clonotype was counted a few times. V gene TRBV5-1 combines with J gene TRBJ1-2, with D tentatively TRBD1 (5 bases). The CDR3 consists of 14 residues. V gave up 5 bases and J gave up 3 bases, with 14 bases separating them. Germline V gene sequence: CDR1 SGHRS, CDR2 YFSETQ. CDR3 protein: CASSSESGDYGYTF. CDR3 in DNA: TGCGCCAGCAGTTCGGAATCGGGGGACTATGGCTACACCTTC.

The chain employs TRBV20-1 and TRBJ2-4; 9 nucleotides align to TRBD1. J gave up 2 bases and V 0 bases, and 14 bases lay outside the gene matches. Germline lookup yields CDR1 DFQATT and CDR2 SNEGSKA (reference sequence). The CDR3 loop spans 19 amino acids. CDR3 sequence: CSARDQGTGPYRTKNIQYF. CDR3 DNA sequence: TGCAGTGCTAGAGATCAGGGGACAGGGCCCTACAGGACCAAAAACATTCAGTACTTC.

In this sample, this clonotype turned up many times. This rearrangement joins TRBV12-3 or TRBV12-4 to TRBJ1-2; 7 nucleotides match TRBD1. V dropped 5 bases and J dropped 7; count of bases not matched to a gene: 19. This CDR3 has 17 amino acids. For the CDR3, the DNA is TGTGCCAGCAGTACACAGGGGAGGGGGCATATAAGGGGTGGCTACACCTTC. This sequence encodes CASSTQGRGHIRGGYTF.

The rearrangement links TRBV14 to TRBJ2-2; D is uncertain. Germline values: CDR1 SGHDN, CDR2 FVKESK. V dropped 3 bases and J dropped 2 bases, with 7 bases sitting between them. The CDR3 extends over 14 amino acids. The CDR3 nucleotides are TGTGCCAGCAGCCAGCTCGGAAACACCGGGGAGCTGTTTTTT. This encodes CASSQLGNTGELFF.

V gene TRBV7-9 combines with J gene TRBJ2-7, with TRBD2 as a possible D gene (6 bases). CDR1 is SEHNR and CDR2 is FQNEAQ in the germline V gene (reference sequence). The CDR3 has 12 residues. V lost 3 bases and J lost 7, with 10 bases in between. Here the CDR3 DNA reads TGTGCCAGCAGCTTCAGGGCGGGGGAGCAGTACTTC. The encoded protein is CASSFRAGEQYF.

In this sample, this clonotype turned up many times. This rearrangement joins TRBV21-1 to TRBJ1-1; the table's D call, TRBD1, has no DNA check behind it. TRBV21-1 is annotated as a pseudogene. The CDR3 loop spans 16 amino acids. CDR3 in amino acids: CASSKVRGLMNTEAFF. The CDR3, as DNA: TGTGCCAGCAGCAAAGTTAGGGGCTTAATGAACACTGAAGCTTTCTTT.

This clonotype was found a few times. The rearrangement joins TRBV16 to TRBJ2-2; perhaps D is TRBD1 or TRBD2 (5 bases each). Trimming removed 0 bases at V and 4 bases at J, with 6 bases between. Germline values: CDR1 KGHSY, CDR2 FQNENV. The CDR3 extends over 14 amino acids. CDR3 protein: CASSQSGVTGELFF. For the CDR3, the DNA is TGTGCCAGCAGCCAATCGGGGGTCACCGGGGAGCTGTTTTTT.

The sample holds a few counts of this clonotype. The chain employs TRBV4-2 and TRBJ2-7; 10 nucleotides align to TRBD1. There are 15 residues in the CDR3. After removal of 2 bases from V and 4 bases from J, the junction contained 5 bases not matched to a gene. CDR1 and CDR2 (germline): LGHNA, YNFKEQ. Here the CDR3 reads CASSQPGQGIYEQYF. CDR3 coding DNA: TGTGCCAGCAGCCAACCGGGACAGGGGATATACGAGCAGTACTTC.

This clonotype was seen a handful of times. This chain links TRBV20-1 with TRBJ2-1; the match to TRBD2 covers 9 bases. The CDR3 sequence is 16 residues long. Germline V gene data show CDR1 as DFQATT and CDR2 as SNEGSKA (reference sequence). V trimming: 0 bases; J trimming: 6 bases; junction bases outside the gene matches: 9. The CDR3 sequence: CSARESSLAGTNEQFF. Here the CDR3 DNA reads TGCAGTGCTAGAGAATCGAGTCTAGCGGGAACCAATGAGCAGTTCTTC.

This chain joins TRBV5-1 and TRBJ2-1; possibly TRBD2 for D (5 bases). The germline V gene encodes CDR1 SGHRS and CDR2 YFSETQ. Between the trimmed V and J ends, which lost 0 bases and 0 bases, there was a span of 7 bases. CDR3 length equals 15 residues. The DNA for the CDR3 is TGCGCCAGCAGCTTGGTAGAGGGCTCCTACAATGAGCAGTTCTTC. Translated, it gives CASSLVEGSYNEQFF.

The chain combines TRBV11-3 with TRBJ2-1; 7 bases fit TRBD2. The V gene end was trimmed by 1 base and the J gene end by 4 bases; junction bases not matched to a gene: 19. This CDR3 spans 20 amino acids. Germline CDR1 reads SGHNT; CDR2 reads YENEEA. The DNA of the CDR3 is TGTGCCAGCAGCTTAGGAGGGAGTGTCGGGATAGCGGGTCGGTACAATGAGCAGTTCTTC. This sequence encodes CASSLGGSVGIAGRYNEQFF.

Only a few counts were recorded for this clonotype. The chain is built from TRBV7-9 and TRBJ1-2; D not certain. The germline gives CDR1 SEHNR, CDR2 FQNEAQ (reference sequence). V lost 2 bases, J lost 0 bases, and 13 bases lay in between. The CDR3 spans 16 residues. The CDR3 reads CASSLSFHGANYGYTF. The CDR3 coding sequence is TGTGCCAGCAGCTTAAGCTTTCACGGAGCTAACTATGGCTACACCTTC.